One T cell receptor beta chain is described in this entry. The CDR3 is made up of 15 amino acids. V shed 5 bases and J 9 bases; nucleotides not matched to a gene: 13. CDR1 is LNHDA and CDR2 is SQIVND in the germline V gene (reference sequence). This record belongs to a study of response to subunit inactivated influenza vaccine. In TCRdb, the RT-PCR reads were re-called with MiXCR into one record per CDR3 protein. The sample includes 600,000 to 700,000 distinct CDR3 sequences, approximately 14% of them seen just once. This material consisted of PBMCs from blood, taken 14 days before vaccination. This TCR was recovered from a man in his fifties or sixties who received an inactivated influenza vaccine. The chain has TRBV19 and TRBJ2-4; 7 bases fit TRBD1. CDR3 nucleotides: TGTGCCAGTAGTCCCCGGTCAGGGGGATTGGGCATTCAGTACTTC. This encodes CASSPRSGGLGIQYF.